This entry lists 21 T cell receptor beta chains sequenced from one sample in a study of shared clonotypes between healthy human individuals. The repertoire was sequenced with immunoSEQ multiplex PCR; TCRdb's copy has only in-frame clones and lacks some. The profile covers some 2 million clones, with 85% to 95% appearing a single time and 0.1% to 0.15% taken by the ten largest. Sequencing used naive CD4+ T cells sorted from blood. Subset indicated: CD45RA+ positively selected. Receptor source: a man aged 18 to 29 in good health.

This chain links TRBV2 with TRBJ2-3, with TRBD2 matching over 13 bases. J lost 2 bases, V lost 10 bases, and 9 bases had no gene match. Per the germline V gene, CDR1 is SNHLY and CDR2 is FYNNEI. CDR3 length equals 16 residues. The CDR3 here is CATRKTSGRPTDTQYF. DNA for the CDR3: TGTGCCACCAGGAAGACTAGCGGGAGGCCCACAGATACGCAGTATTTT.

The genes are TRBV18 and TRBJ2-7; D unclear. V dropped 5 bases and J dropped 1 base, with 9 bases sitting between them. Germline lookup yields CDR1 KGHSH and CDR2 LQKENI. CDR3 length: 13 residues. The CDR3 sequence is CASSSQDSYEQYF. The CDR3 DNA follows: TGTGCCAGCTCATCCCAGGATTCCTACGAGCAGTACTTC. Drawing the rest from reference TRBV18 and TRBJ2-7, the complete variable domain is NAGVMQNPRHLVRRRGQEARLRCSPMKGHSHVYWYRQLPEEGLKFMVYLQKENIIDESGMPKERFSAEFPKEGPSILRIQQVVRGDSAAYFCASSSQDSYEQYFGPGTRLTVT.

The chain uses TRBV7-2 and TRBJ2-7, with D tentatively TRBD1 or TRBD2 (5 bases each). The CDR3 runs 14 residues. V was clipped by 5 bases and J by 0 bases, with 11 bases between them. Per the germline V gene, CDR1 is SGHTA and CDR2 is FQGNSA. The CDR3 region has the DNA TGTGCCAGCAGCCTGGGACGGAACTCCTACGAGCAGTACTTC. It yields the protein CASSLGRNSYEQYF. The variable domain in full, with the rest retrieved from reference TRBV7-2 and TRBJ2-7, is GAGVSQSPSNKVTEKGKDVELRCDPISGHTALYWYRQSLGQGLEFLIYFQGNSAPDKSGLPSDRFSAERTGGSVSTLTIQRTQQEDSAVYLCASSLGRNSYEQYFGPGTRLTVT.

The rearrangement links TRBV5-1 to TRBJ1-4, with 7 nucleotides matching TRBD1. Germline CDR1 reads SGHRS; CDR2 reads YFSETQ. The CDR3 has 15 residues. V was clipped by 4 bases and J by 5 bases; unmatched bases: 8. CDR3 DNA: TGCGCCAGCAGCGTATCCGGGACAGAGAATGAAAAACTGTTTTTT. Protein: CASSVSGTENEKLFF. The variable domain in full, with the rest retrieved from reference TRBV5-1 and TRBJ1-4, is KAGVTQTPRYLIKTRGQQVTLSCSPISGHRSVSWYQQTPGQGLQFLFEYFSETQRNKGNFPGRFSGRQFSNSRSEMNVSTLELGDSALYLCASSVSGTENEKLFFGSGTQLSVL.

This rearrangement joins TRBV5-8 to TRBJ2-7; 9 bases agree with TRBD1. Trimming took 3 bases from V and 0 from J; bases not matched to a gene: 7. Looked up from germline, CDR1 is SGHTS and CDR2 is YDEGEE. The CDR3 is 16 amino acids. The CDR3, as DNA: TGTGCCAGCAGCTGGGGAAGGGACAGGGTCTCCTACGAGCAGTACTTC. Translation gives CASSWGRDRVSYEQYF.

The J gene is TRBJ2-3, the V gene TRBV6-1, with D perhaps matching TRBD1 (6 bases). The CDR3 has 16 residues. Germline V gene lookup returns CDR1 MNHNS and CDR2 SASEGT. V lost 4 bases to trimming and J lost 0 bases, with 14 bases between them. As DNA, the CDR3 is TGTGCCAGCAGTGGAAGGATGGGACATAGCACAGATACGCAGTATTTT. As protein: CASSGRMGHSTDTQYF.

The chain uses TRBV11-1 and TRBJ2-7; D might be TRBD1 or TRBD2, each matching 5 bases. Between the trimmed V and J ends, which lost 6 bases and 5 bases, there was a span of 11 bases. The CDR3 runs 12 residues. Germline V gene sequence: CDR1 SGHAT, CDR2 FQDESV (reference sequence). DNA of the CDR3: TGTGCCAGCAGGGAGGCAGGGAACGAGCAGTACTTC. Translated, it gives CASREAGNEQYF. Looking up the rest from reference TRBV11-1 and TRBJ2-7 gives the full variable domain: EAEVAQSPRYKITEKSQAVAFWCDPISGHATLYWYRQILGQGPELLVQFQDESVVDDSQLPKDRFSAERLKGVDSTLKIQPAELGDSAMYLCASREAGNEQYFGPGTRLTVT.

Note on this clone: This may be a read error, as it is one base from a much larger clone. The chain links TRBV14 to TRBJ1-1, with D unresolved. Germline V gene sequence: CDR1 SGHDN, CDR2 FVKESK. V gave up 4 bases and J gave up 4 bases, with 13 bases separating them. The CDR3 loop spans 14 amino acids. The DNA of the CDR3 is TGTGCCAGCAGCCCCTTGTCACTGAGCACTGAAGCTTTCTTT. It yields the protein CASSPLSLSTEAFF.

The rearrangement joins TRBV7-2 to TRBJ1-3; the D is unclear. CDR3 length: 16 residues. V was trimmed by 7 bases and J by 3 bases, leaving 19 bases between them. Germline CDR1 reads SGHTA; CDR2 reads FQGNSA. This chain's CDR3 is CASTTSPGRGGNTIYF. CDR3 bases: TGTGCCAGCACCACCAGCCCGGGCCGGGGTGGAAACACCATATATTTT.

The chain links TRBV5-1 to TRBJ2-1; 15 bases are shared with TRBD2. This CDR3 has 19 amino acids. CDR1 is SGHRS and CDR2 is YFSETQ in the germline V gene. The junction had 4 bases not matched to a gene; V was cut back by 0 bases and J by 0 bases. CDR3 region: CASSLGTSGRGSSYNEQFF. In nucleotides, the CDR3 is TGCGCCAGCAGCTTGGGGACTAGCGGGAGGGGGAGCTCCTACAATGAGCAGTTCTTC.

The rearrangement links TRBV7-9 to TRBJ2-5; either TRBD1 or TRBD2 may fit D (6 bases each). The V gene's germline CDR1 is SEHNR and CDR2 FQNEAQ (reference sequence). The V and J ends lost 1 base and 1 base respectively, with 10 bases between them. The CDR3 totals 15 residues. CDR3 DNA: TGTGCCAGCAGCTTAGGCGGGACAACCCAAGAGACCCAGTACTTC. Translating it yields CASSLGGTTQETQYF.

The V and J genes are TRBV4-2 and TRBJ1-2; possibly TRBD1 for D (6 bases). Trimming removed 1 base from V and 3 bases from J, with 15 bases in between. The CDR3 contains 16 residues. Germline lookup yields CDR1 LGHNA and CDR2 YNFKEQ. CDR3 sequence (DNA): TGTGCCAGCAGCCAAGTCTCTGGGGACAAAGACTATGGCTACACCTTC. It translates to CASSQVSGDKDYGYTF.

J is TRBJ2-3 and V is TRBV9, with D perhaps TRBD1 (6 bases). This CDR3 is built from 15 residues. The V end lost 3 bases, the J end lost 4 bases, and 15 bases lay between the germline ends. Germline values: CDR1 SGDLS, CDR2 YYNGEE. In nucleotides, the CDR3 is TGTGCCAGCAGCGAGGGGGTAGCGAAGTCAGATACGCAGTATTTT. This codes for CASSEGVAKSDTQYF.

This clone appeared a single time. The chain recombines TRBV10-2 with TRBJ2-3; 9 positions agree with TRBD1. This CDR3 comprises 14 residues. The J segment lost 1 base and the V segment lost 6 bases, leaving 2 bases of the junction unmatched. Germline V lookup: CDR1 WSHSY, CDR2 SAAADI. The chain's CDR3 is CASRRDRGTDTQYF. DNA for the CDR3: TGCGCCAGCAGAAGGGACAGGGGCACAGATACGCAGTATTTT.

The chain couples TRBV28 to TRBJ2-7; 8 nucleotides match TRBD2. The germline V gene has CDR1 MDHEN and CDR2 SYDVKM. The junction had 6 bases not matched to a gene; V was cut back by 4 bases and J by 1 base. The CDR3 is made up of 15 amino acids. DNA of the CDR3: TGTGCCAGCAGTTCCCCGGGGGGGATATCCTACGAGCAGTACTTC. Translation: CASSSPGGISYEQYF.

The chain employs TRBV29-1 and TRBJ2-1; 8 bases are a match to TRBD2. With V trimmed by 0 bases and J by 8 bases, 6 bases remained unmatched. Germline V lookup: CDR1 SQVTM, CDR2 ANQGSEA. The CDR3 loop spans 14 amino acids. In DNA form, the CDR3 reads TGCAGCGTTGAAGAGATGGGACTAGTGGATGAGCAGTTCTTC. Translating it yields CSVEEMGLVDEQFF.

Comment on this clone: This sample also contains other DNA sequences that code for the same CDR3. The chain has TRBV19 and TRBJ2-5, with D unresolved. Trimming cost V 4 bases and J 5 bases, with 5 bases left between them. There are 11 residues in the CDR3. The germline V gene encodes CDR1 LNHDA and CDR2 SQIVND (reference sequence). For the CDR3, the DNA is TGTGCCAGTAGTAGCCGGGAGACCCAGTACTTC. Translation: CASSSRETQYF.

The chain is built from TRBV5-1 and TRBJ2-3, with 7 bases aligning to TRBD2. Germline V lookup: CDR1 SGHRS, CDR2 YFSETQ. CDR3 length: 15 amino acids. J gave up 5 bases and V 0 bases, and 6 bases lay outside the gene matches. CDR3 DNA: TGCGCCAGCAGCTTGGAGGGAGGGCCGATAGATACGCAGTATTTT. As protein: CASSLEGGPIDTQYF.

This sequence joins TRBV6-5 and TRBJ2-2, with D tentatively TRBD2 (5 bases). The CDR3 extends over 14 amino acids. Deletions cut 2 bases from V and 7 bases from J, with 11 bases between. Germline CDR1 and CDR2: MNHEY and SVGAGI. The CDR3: CASSYRRVGGELFF. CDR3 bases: TGTGCCAGCAGTTACAGGCGGGTTGGCGGGGAGCTGTTTTTT.

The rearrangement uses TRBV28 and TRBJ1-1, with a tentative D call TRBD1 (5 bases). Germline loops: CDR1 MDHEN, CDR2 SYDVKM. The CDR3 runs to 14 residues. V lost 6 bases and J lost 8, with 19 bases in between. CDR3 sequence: CASSPTGGELEAFF. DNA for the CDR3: TGTGCCAGCAGCCCCACAGGAGGGGAGTTAGAAGCTTTCTTT.

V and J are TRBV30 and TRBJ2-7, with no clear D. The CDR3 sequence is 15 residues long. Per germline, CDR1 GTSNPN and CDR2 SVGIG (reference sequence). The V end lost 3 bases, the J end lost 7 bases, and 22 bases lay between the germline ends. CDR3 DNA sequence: TGTGCCTGGAGGAGGATTTTTGCAGGTACCGTTGAGCAGTACTTC. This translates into CAWRRIFAGTVEQYF.